The 29 T cell receptor beta chains listed next were all sequenced from one sample in a study of identical twins (dated by TCRdb to 2016 to 2017). Library preparation was by 5' RACE. Sequencing used an Illumina HiSeq 2000. Using fastp at Q25 and MiXCR, TCRdb reprocessed the public reads and kept productive beta chains. For every CDR3 protein sequence, its rows merge into one entry that carries the most common genes and DNA. Within this sample are about 220,000 distinct CDR3 sequences, with less than 9.5% of them counted one time only. The top ten hold about 5.2% of the sample. The sequencing sample was made of memory (CD45RO+) T cells sorted from blood. What this sample's cell subset or site label stands for: CD45RO+ enriched T cells. All receptors come from a young woman in good health.

The chain couples TRBV10-3 to TRBJ1-5; the D is unclear. The CDR3 is 15 residues long. Germline V lookup: CDR1 ENHRY, CDR2 SYGVKD. Trimming removed 3 bases from V and 0 bases from J, with 9 bases in between. CDR3 in amino acids: CAISDYGNSNQPQHF. CDR3 bases: TGTGCCATCAGTGACTACGGCAATAGCAATCAGCCCCAGCATTTT.

This clonotype came up a few times. This chain uses TRBV20-1 with TRBJ2-3; 12 bases match TRBD2. After removal of 5 bases from V and 2 bases from J, the junction contained 2 bases not matched to a gene. Germline V gene sequence: CDR1 DFQATT, CDR2 SNEGSKA (reference sequence). The CDR3 runs 14 residues. The CDR3, as DNA: TGCAGTGCTTGGACTAGCGGGATCACAGATACGCAGTATTTT. Translated: CSAWTSGITDTQYF.

The J gene is TRBJ2-1, the V gene TRBV12-3 or TRBV12-4; 16 positions agree with TRBD2. This CDR3 spans 14 amino acids. V lost 6 bases, J lost 8 bases, and 1 base stayed unmatched. The CDR3: CASRGTSGGDEQFF. The CDR3 DNA sequence: TGTGCCAGCAGGGGGACTAGCGGGGGGGATGAGCAGTTCTTC.

This clonotype was seen repeatedly, ten times or more. This sequence joins TRBV7-2 and TRBJ2-1; D is unresolved. This CDR3 is built from 15 residues. Germline CDR1 SGHTA, CDR2 FQGNSA. The V end was cut by 5 bases, the J end by 4 bases, with 15 bases between. This chain's CDR3 is CASSTYVDKYNEQFF. In DNA form, the CDR3 reads TGTGCCAGCAGCACTTACGTCGATAAGTACAATGAGCAGTTCTTC. Based on the CDR3 plus reference TRBV7-2 and TRBJ2-1, the full variable domain is GAGVSQSPSNKVTEKGKDVELRCDPISGHTALYWYRQSLGQGLEFLIYFQGNSAPDKSGLPSDRFSAERTGGSVSTLTIQRTQQEDSAVYLCASSTYVDKYNEQFFGPGTRLTVL.

This clonotype was counted only a few times. This rearrangement joins TRBV19 to TRBJ2-2; maybe TRBD2 (6 bases). CDR1 and CDR2 from the germline V gene are LNHDA and SQIVND (reference sequence). The CDR3 has 15 amino acids. V was cut by 7 bases and J by 2 bases, with 14 bases left in between. CDR3 loop: CASTWAGSNTGELFF. In DNA form, the CDR3 reads TGTGCCAGTACCTGGGCCGGGAGCAACACCGGGGAGCTGTTTTTT.

This clonotype occurred a few times. The J gene is TRBJ1-6, the V gene TRBV2, with 9 positions matching TRBD1. CDR3 length: 14 amino acids. CDR1 and CDR2 from the germline V gene are SNHLY and FYNNEI. V gave up 9 bases and J gave up 7 bases; unmatched junction bases: 7. CDR3 in DNA: TGTGCCAGGTCCGGACAGGGGCAGAATTCACCCCTCCACTTT. Encoded protein: CARSGQGQNSPLHF. Filled out from reference TRBV2 and TRBJ1-6, the complete variable domain reads EPEVTQTPSHQVTQMGQEVILRCVPISNHLYFYWYRQILGQKVEFLVSFYNNEISEKSEIFDDQFSVERPDGSNFTLKIRSTKLEDSAMYFCARSGQGQNSPLHFGNGTRLTVT.

This clonotype was observed a few times. The chain joins TRBV29-1 to TRBJ1-1; the D gene is possibly TRBD1 (6 bases). Per germline, CDR1 SQVTM and CDR2 ANQGSEA. The CDR3 has 15 residues. Trimming took off 4 bases at V and 3 bases at J, with 18 bases between the two ends. The DNA of the CDR3 is TGCAGCGTTGTGGGGGGCTTCTCCTCCTACACTGAAGCTTTCTTT. Its protein is CSVVGGFSSYTEAFF. The full variable domain, with the rest looked up from reference TRBV29-1 and TRBJ1-1, is SAVISQKPSRDICQRGTSLTIQCQVDSQVTMMFWYRQQPGQSLTLIATANQGSEATYESGFVIDKFPISRPNLTFSTLTVSNMSPEDSSIYLCSVVGGFSSYTEAFFGQGTRLTVV.

The V call is TRBV28, the J call TRBJ2-7; tentative D call: TRBD1 (6 bases). CDR1 MDHEN and CDR2 SYDVKM come from the germline V gene. The CDR3 is made up of 14 amino acids. V lost 3 bases and J 4 bases, leaving 13 bases between the germline ends. The CDR3 is CASSFPRDKYEQYF. CDR3 bases: TGTGCCAGCAGTTTCCCCCGGGACAAATACGAGCAGTACTTC. Combining the CDR3 with reference TRBV28 and TRBJ2-7 gives the whole variable domain DVKVTQSSRYLVKRTGEKVFLECVQDMDHENMFWYRQDPGLGLRLIYFSYDVKMKEKGDIPEGYSVSREKKERFSLILESASTNQTSMYLCASSFPRDKYEQYFGPGTRLTVT.

This clonotype was recorded many times. This chain links TRBV9 with TRBJ2-2; D call uncertain. V was cut by 0 bases and J by 1 base, with 7 bases left in between. Germline V gene sequence: CDR1 SGDLS, CDR2 YYNGEE. The CDR3 is 15 amino acids. CDR3 DNA: TGTGCCAGCAGCGTAGCCGCAGGGAACACCGGGGAGCTGTTTTTT. Protein product: CASSVAAGNTGELFF.

The CDR3 is CSAATGTGGGGYTF. The CDR3, as DNA: TGCAGTGCTGCTACCGGGACAGGAGGTGGCGGCTACACCTTC. The V gene is TRBV20-1, the J gene TRBJ1-2; 8 bases map to TRBD1. CDR3 length: 14 amino acids. V was clipped by 5 bases and J by 8 bases; unmatched bases: 13. Germline CDR1 DFQATT, CDR2 SNEGSKA (reference sequence).

The rearrangement uses TRBV5-1 and TRBJ2-7, with 7 bases identical to TRBD1. Germline CDR1 and CDR2: SGHRS and YFSETQ. This CDR3 region has 15 residues. V lost 4 bases to trimming and J lost 1 base; unmatched junction nucleotides: 8. CDR3 protein: CASSPVPGQSYEQYF. The CDR3, as DNA: TGCGCCAGCAGCCCTGTCCCGGGACAGTCCTACGAGCAGTACTTC.

This clonotype was observed at least ten times. The J gene is TRBJ2-2, the V gene TRBV7-2; D is ambiguous. This CDR3 comprises 14 residues. Between the trimmed V and J ends, which lost 11 bases and 0 bases, there was a span of 13 bases. Per the germline V gene, CDR1 is SGHTA and CDR2 is FQGNSA. CDR3 region: CAVSRFTNTGELFF. For the CDR3, the DNA is TGTGCCGTTTCTAGGTTCACGAACACCGGGGAGCTGTTTTTT. Filled out from reference TRBV7-2 and TRBJ2-2, the complete variable domain reads GAGVSQSPSNKVTEKGKDVELRCDPISGHTALYWYRQSLGQGLEFLIYFQGNSAPDKSGLPSDRFSAERTGGSVSTLTIQRTQQEDSAVYLCAVSRFTNTGELFFGEGSRLTVL.

This clonotype appeared a few times. The chain is built from TRBV6-5 and TRBJ2-5; D unresolved. V was cut by 3 bases and J by 6 bases, with 14 bases left in between. The length of the CDR3 is 14 residues. The V gene's germline CDR1 is MNHEY and CDR2 SVGAGI. The CDR3 DNA reads TGTGCCAGCAGTTATGGACCCAATTCCCAGACCCAGTACTTC. This translates into CASSYGPNSQTQYF.

This chain links TRBV5-4 with TRBJ2-1; TRBD2 agrees at 9 bases. The CDR3 is made up of 15 amino acids. Germline V gives CDR1 SGHNT, CDR2 YYREEE (reference sequence). V gave up 4 bases and J gave up 9 bases; unmatched junction bases: 11. CDR3: CASSPGTSRDSEQFF. Here the CDR3 DNA reads TGTGCCAGCAGCCCCGGGACTAGCAGGGATTCTGAGCAGTTCTTC.

This clonotype was recorded a few times. CDR3 nucleotides: TGTGCCAGCAGTTATGGGGGCGGATACACTGAAGCTTTCTTT. It translates to CASSYGGGYTEAFF. V usage is TRBV6-5 and J usage is TRBJ1-1; a weak D match, TRBD1 (6 bases). CDR1 is MNHEY, CDR2 SVGAGI, per germline. With 3 bases removed from V and 3 bases from J, the gap between germline ends came to 11 bases. The CDR3 is 14 residues long.

This clonotype has ten or more counts. The CDR3 loop is CASSQPPAGEETQYF. The DNA of the CDR3 is TGTGCCAGCAGTCAACCCCCAGCGGGAGAAGAGACCCAGTACTTC. This chain uses TRBV12-3 or TRBV12-4 with TRBJ2-5; 8 nucleotides align to TRBD2. With V trimmed by 5 bases and J by 3 bases, 8 bases remained unmatched. CDR3 size: 15 residues.

This clonotype was observed a handful of times. The chain has TRBV27 and TRBJ2-7; D is possibly TRBD1 (6 bases). Germline CDR1 and CDR2: MNHEY and SMNVEV (reference sequence). The CDR3 loop spans 13 amino acids. The V end was cut by 2 bases, the J end by 4 bases, with 9 bases between. The CDR3 loop is CASSLGTNYEQYF. CDR3 sequence (DNA): TGTGCCAGCAGTTTAGGGACAAATTACGAGCAGTACTTC.

The rearrangement joins TRBV10-3 to TRBJ2-2, with 10 bases matching TRBD1. The CDR3 totals 15 residues. Trimming took 10 bases from V and 5 from J; bases not matched to a gene: 10. Germline-derived CDR1 and CDR2 are ENHRY and SYGVKD. DNA for the CDR3: TGTGCCAGCACCGGGACAGGGGATGAAACCGGGGAGCTGTTTTTT. Translating it yields CASTGTGDETGELFF.

The chain has TRBV7-2 and TRBJ2-7, with 11 bases lining up with TRBD1. The V gene's germline CDR1 is SGHTA and CDR2 FQGNSA. This CDR3 is built from 16 residues. The J segment lost 5 bases and the V segment lost 3 bases, leaving 9 bases of the junction unmatched. Here the CDR3 DNA reads TGTGCCAGCAGCTTCATGGGAGGGACAGGGGGGAACGAGCAGTACTTC. Amino acid sequence: CASSFMGGTGGNEQYF.

This clonotype has ten or more counts. J is TRBJ2-3 and V is TRBV20-1; D may be TRBD2 (5 bases). Germline CDR1 reads DFQATT; CDR2 reads SNEGSKA (reference sequence). The CDR3 covers 15 residues. Trimming left V 0 bases short and J 0 bases short, with 10 bases between. The CDR3: CSAREVGGSTDTQYF. For the CDR3, the DNA is TGCAGTGCTAGAGAAGTAGGCGGGAGCACAGATACGCAGTATTTT.

The sample holds a few counts of this clonotype. The CDR3 bases are TGTGCCATCAGGCAGGGGTCGGGGCCCTACGAGCAGTACTTC. Protein sequence: CAIRQGSGPYEQYF. The chain carries TRBV10-3 and TRBJ2-7, with TRBD1 as a possible D gene (6 bases). Per the germline V gene, CDR1 is ENHRY and CDR2 is SYGVKD. The CDR3 covers 14 residues. The V end was cut by 6 bases, the J end by 2 bases, with 14 bases between.

The V gene is TRBV7-2, the J gene TRBJ2-1, with 9 bases aligning to TRBD1. Germline CDR1 is SGHTA and CDR2 is FQGNSA. There are 14 residues in the CDR3. With 5 bases clipped from V and 6 bases from J, the junction kept 5 bases outside the gene matches. In DNA form, the CDR3 reads TGTGCCAGCAGCCCGGACAGGGGCCGCAATGAGCAGTTCTTC. Amino acids: CASSPDRGRNEQFF.

The table lists this clonotype with many counts. The chain employs TRBV6-1 and TRBJ2-7, with 10 positions matching TRBD2. Losses at the gene ends were 5 bases for V and 2 bases for J; bases not matched to a gene: 9. CDR1 is MNHNS and CDR2 is SASEGT in the germline V gene. The length of the CDR3 is 16 residues. The DNA for the CDR3 is TGTGCCAGCAGTCGGACTAGCGGAAACTCACCCTACGAGCAGTACTTC. Its translation is CASSRTSGNSPYEQYF.

The table lists this clonotype with a few counts. The chain carries TRBV21-1 and TRBJ2-7; the DNA was not used to check the table's D call, TRBD1. TRBV21-1 is deemed a pseudogene. The CDR3 sequence is 14 residues long. The DNA for the CDR3 is TGTGCCAGCAGGAAAAAACAGGGGGCCGGCGAGCAGTACTTC. Protein product: CASRKKQGAGEQYF.

The chain employs TRBV12-3 or TRBV12-4 and TRBJ1-6, with 10 bases fitting TRBD1. The CDR3 is 14 residues long. Trimming removed 6 bases from V and 11 bases from J; junction bases left unmatched: 7. The CDR3 DNA reads TGTGCCAGCAGGACAGGGGGCGAAAGGACACCCCTCCACTTT. Translating it yields CASRTGGERTPLHF.

This clonotype was detected many times. This rearrangement joins TRBV20-1 to TRBJ2-7, with D perhaps matching TRBD2 (5 bases). Deletions cut 1 base from V and 5 bases from J, with 12 bases between. The CDR3 loop spans 13 amino acids. The V gene's germline CDR1 is DFQATT and CDR2 SNEGSKA (reference sequence). The CDR3 DNA is TGCAGTGCTAGAGCAATGGGAGTGAACGAGCAGTACTTC. It translates to CSARAMGVNEQYF.

This clonotype was detected many times. V usage is TRBV20-1 and J usage is TRBJ1-6, with D possibly being TRBD1 (6 bases). V was shortened by 4 bases and J by 4 bases, with 8 bases between the two germline ends. Germline V CDR1 and CDR2: DFQATT, SNEGSKA (reference sequence). The CDR3 consists of 13 residues. In DNA, the CDR3 is TGCAGTGCTAAGGACAGTTATAATTCACCCCTCCACTTT. The encoded protein is CSAKDSYNSPLHF.

This clonotype has just a few counts. The V and J genes are TRBV27 and TRBJ2-3; D is possibly TRBD2 (5 bases). CDR3 size: 16 residues. Between the trimmed V and J ends, which lost 5 bases and 4 bases, there was a span of 19 bases. CDR1 is MNHEY, CDR2 SMNVEV, per germline (reference sequence). The CDR3 nucleotides read TGTGCCAGCAGTACACTATTACTAGGAAAGTCAGATACGCAGTATTTT. The encoded protein is CASSTLLLGKSDTQYF.

This clonotype was recorded a few times. The V and J genes are TRBV12-3 or TRBV12-4 and TRBJ2-7; weak D call: TRBD1 (6 bases). The CDR3 contains 13 residues. The V and J ends lost 5 bases and 6 bases respectively, with 14 bases between them. CDR3 nucleotides: TGTGCCAGCAGTGCAACCAGGGGAGCCGAGCAGTACTTC. Its protein product is CASSATRGAEQYF.